The 18 T cell receptor beta chains below come from one sample, sequenced in a study of T-cell memory formation after mild COVID-19. TCRdb processed the 5' RACE reads anew with MiXCR; each CDR3 protein has one entry. This table holds 190,000 or so distinct CDR3 sequences, 25% to 35% found once. Specimen: PBMCs or a T cell subset sorted from them (not recorded which). The receptor set was obtained from an adult woman who had mild COVID-19 (a few samples of this study predate the infection). Cell type and time point are not known.

The chain is built from TRBV5-1 and TRBJ2-7; 8 bases agree with TRBD1. Trimming took 4 bases from V and 1 from J; bases not matched to a gene: 10. Germline lookup yields CDR1 SGHRS and CDR2 YFSETQ. CDR3 length equals 16 residues. The CDR3 here is CASSLGQGLESYEQYF. In DNA, the CDR3 is TGCGCCAGCAGCCTCGGACAGGGCTTAGAGTCCTACGAGCAGTACTTC.

This rearrangement joins TRBV20-1 to TRBJ1-4, with 7 nucleotides matching TRBD1. Germline lookup yields CDR1 DFQATT and CDR2 SNEGSKA (reference sequence). The V and J ends lost 0 bases and 8 bases, in that order; junction bases with no gene match: 9. This CDR3 has 15 amino acids. The CDR3 nucleotides read TGCAGTGCTAGAGATAATAGACAGGGAGGCGAAAAACTGTTTTTT. Its translation is CSARDNRQGGEKLFF.

This chain joins TRBV19 and TRBJ1-3; maybe TRBD1 (6 bases). The germline gives CDR1 LNHDA, CDR2 SQIVND (reference sequence). The V and J ends lost 10 bases and 4 bases respectively, with 17 bases between them. The CDR3 has 14 amino acids. Here the CDR3 reads CATERTAFGNTIYF. The CDR3 DNA reads TGTGCCACCGAAAGGACAGCCTTCGGAAACACCATATATTTT.

The rearrangement uses TRBV5-1 and TRBJ1-1; D gene uncertain. Germline-derived CDR1 and CDR2 are SGHRS and YFSETQ. CDR3 length: 13 residues. Trimming removed 2 bases at V and 11 bases at J, with 16 bases between. The CDR3 DNA follows: TGCGCCAGCAGCTTTGATCTTTCGGGTAAGGCTTTCTTT. Protein product: CASSFDLSGKAFF. The full variable domain, in which reference TRBV5-1 and TRBJ1-1 provide the parts outside the CDR3, is KAGVTQTPRYLIKTRGQQVTLSCSPISGHRSVSWYQQTPGQGLQFLFEYFSETQRNKGNFPGRFSGRQFSNSRSEMNVSTLELGDSALYLCASSFDLSGKAFFGQGTRLTVV.

The CDR3 here is CSARDPLTGYEQYF. Written as DNA, the CDR3 is TGCAGTGCTAGAGACCCACTCACAGGTTACGAGCAGTACTTC. V gene TRBV20-1 combines with J gene TRBJ2-7, with D possibly matching TRBD1 (5 bases). Per the germline V gene, CDR1 is DFQATT and CDR2 is SNEGSKA (reference sequence). Trimming took off 0 bases at V and 4 bases at J, with 13 bases between the two ends. The CDR3 spans 14 residues.

The rearrangement uses TRBV28 and TRBJ2-5, with D possibly TRBD1 on 6 matching bases. Trimming left V 7 bases short and J 5 bases short, with 11 bases between. The CDR3 loop spans 12 amino acids. CDR1 and CDR2 from the germline V gene are MDHEN and SYDVKM. The DNA of the CDR3 is TGTGCCAGCACTGGACAGTCGGAGACCCAGTACTTC. Translating it yields CASTGQSETQYF.

This clonotype appeared a few times. The chain joins TRBV2 to TRBJ1-5; 7 bases align to TRBD1. V was pared by 1 base and J by 3 bases, with 6 bases of the junction left unmatched. The length of the CDR3 is 16 residues. Germline assignment: CDR1 SNHLY and CDR2 FYNNEI. The CDR3 sequence: CASSEGTGSNNQPQHF. In DNA form, the CDR3 reads TGTGCCAGCAGTGAAGGGACAGGCTCGAACAATCAGCCCCAGCATTTT.

V is TRBV6-5 and J is TRBJ2-1, with TRBD2 matching over 9 bases. The V gene end was trimmed by 4 bases and the J gene end by 10 bases; junction bases not matched to a gene: 11. The V gene's germline CDR1 is MNHEY and CDR2 SVGAGI. This CDR3 contains 15 residues. Written as DNA, the CDR3 is TGTGCCAGCAGTTCCCGGGGACTAGCTGGGGCCGAGCAGTTCTTC. Amino acid sequence: CASSSRGLAGAEQFF.

At least ten counts were recorded for this clonotype. The chain joins TRBV20-1 to TRBJ2-1; D is unresolved. CDR3 size: 10 residues. Germline loops: CDR1 DFQATT, CDR2 SNEGSKA (reference sequence). With 2 bases removed from V and 7 bases from J, the gap between germline ends came to 3 bases. CDR3 DNA: TGCAGTGCTAGACCGAATGAGCAGTTCTTC. This encodes CSARPNEQFF.

The V and J genes are TRBV27 and TRBJ2-1; TRBD2 agrees at 12 bases. This CDR3 has 16 amino acids. V trimming: 5 bases; J trimming: 7 bases; junction bases outside the gene matches: 9. The V gene's germline CDR1 is MNHEY and CDR2 SMNVEV (reference sequence). The CDR3: CASSHASSGRANEQFF. The CDR3 bases are TGTGCCAGCAGTCATGCTTCTAGCGGGAGGGCAAATGAGCAGTTCTTC.

This clonotype was seen a handful of times. This chain joins TRBV6-5 and TRBJ2-2, with D perhaps being TRBD1 or TRBD2 (7 bases each). Germline V gene lookup returns CDR1 MNHEY and CDR2 SVGAGI. With 8 bases removed from V and 7 bases from J, the gap between germline ends came to 23 bases. The CDR3 extends over 16 amino acids. The CDR3 protein is CASSKASTGEGGELFF. CDR3 sequence (DNA): TGTGCCAGCTCTAAAGCTAGTACAGGGGAGGGCGGGGAGCTGTTTTTT.

This rearrangement joins TRBV3-1 to TRBJ1-1; D uncertain. The CDR3 extends over 12 amino acids. Trimming left V 2 bases short and J 3 bases short, with 4 bases between. The V gene's germline CDR1 is LGHDT and CDR2 YNNKEL (reference sequence). The CDR3 DNA sequence: TGTGCCAGCAGCCAAAGGGACACTGAAGCTTTCTTT. This codes for CASSQRDTEAFF.

This clonotype was counted a few times. This chain uses TRBV21-1 with TRBJ2-4; no check of the table's D call, TRBD2, against the DNA was made. TRBV21-1 is given as a pseudogene. This CDR3 contains 14 residues. CDR3 sequence reads: CASSYLQEGNIQYF. The CDR3 coding sequence is TGTGCCAGCAGCTACCTCCAGGAGGGGAACATTCAGTACTTC.

The J gene is TRBJ2-5, the V gene TRBV7-6; 12 bases line up with TRBD2. V dropped 1 base and J dropped 5; count of bases not matched to a gene: 8. The CDR3 contains 17 residues. CDR1 SGHVS and CDR2 FNYEAQ come from the germline V gene. The CDR3 is CASSLVTSGSLSETQYF. CDR3 bases: TGTGCCAGCAGCTTAGTGACTAGCGGGAGTCTTTCGGAGACCCAGTACTTC. The full variable domain, completed using reference TRBV7-6 and TRBJ2-5, is GAGVSQSPRYKVTKRGQDVALRCDPISGHVSLYWYRQALGQGPEFLTYFNYEAQQDKSGLPNDRFSAERPEGSISTLTIQRTEQRDSAMYRCASSLVTSGSLSETQYFGPGTRLLVL.

To note about this clonotype: Germline and junction disagree at one end, which may indicate a read error. CDR3 sequence: CASSLDVGPPYEQYF. The CDR3 DNA follows: TGTGCTAGCAGCTTAGACGTGGGACCCCCCTACGAGCAGTACTTC. This chain links TRBV7-7 with TRBJ2-7; TRBD1 or TRBD2 may be the D gene (5 bases each). Germline CDR1 reads SSHAT; CDR2 reads FNYEAQ (reference sequence). The CDR3 is 15 amino acids.

This clonotype was recorded a few times. The chain employs TRBV5-6 and TRBJ2-1, with 9 bases that match TRBD2. V trimming: 0 bases; J trimming: 4 bases; junction bases outside the gene matches: 5. Germline loops: CDR1 SGHDT, CDR2 YYEEEE. The CDR3 extends over 16 amino acids. The CDR3 region is CASSLALAGVYNEQFF. The CDR3 DNA is TGTGCCAGCAGCTTGGCCTTAGCGGGAGTGTACAATGAGCAGTTCTTC.

This clonotype has only a few counts. J is TRBJ2-5 and V is TRBV18; D is possibly TRBD2 (5 bases). Germline V gene lookup returns CDR1 KGHSH and CDR2 LQKENI. The length of the CDR3 is 14 residues. With 0 bases removed from V and 5 bases from J, the gap between germline ends came to 10 bases. The CDR3 DNA sequence: TGTGCCAGCTCACCACCTTCGGGGTGGGAGACCCAGTACTTC. This gives the protein CASSPPSGWETQYF.

This chain links TRBV10-3 with TRBJ2-5; 10 nucleotides align to TRBD2. The CDR3 has 14 amino acids. In germline, CDR1 is ENHRY, CDR2 SYGVKD. J lost 5 bases, V lost 4 bases, and 4 bases had no gene match. The CDR3 coding sequence is TGTGCCATCAGTGGTGGGACTAGCGTGGAGACCCAGTACTTC. The encoded protein is CAISGGTSVETQYF.